This T cell receptor beta chain was captured by sequencing in a study of blood T cell repertoires in COVID-19. Study summary: Samples of COVID-19 (acute and convalescent) were obtained from the United States, Italy and Spain. T cells, B-cell-depleted T cells, or PBMCs supplied cDNA or gDNA.

Germline CDR1 reads SGHDT; CDR2 reads YYEEEE. The CDR3 contains 14 residues. V lost 0 bases and J 4 bases, leaving 10 bases between the germline ends. Produced via immunoSEQ multiplex PCR; TCRdb's table is partial and in-frame only. The table has roughly 100,000 clones, around nine tenths seen once. The rearrangement joins TRBV5-6 to TRBJ1-1; TRBD1 might be the D (5 bases). The receptor was derived from an elderly woman with acute or convalescent COVID-19. The sequenced sample was peripheral blood. CDR3 in amino acids: CASSLALQGTEAFF. CDR3 in DNA: TGTGCCAGCAGCTTGGCCCTCCAGGGCACTGAAGCTTTCTTT. The whole variable domain, filled in from reference TRBV5-6 and TRBJ1-1, reads DAGVTQSPTHLIKTRGQQVTLRCSPKSGHDTVSWYQQALGQGPQFIFQYYEEEERQRGNFPDRFSGHQFPNYSSELNVNALLLGDSALYLCASSLALQGTEAFFGQGTRLTVV.